These 14 T cell receptor beta chains came from one sample sequenced in a study of cytomegalovirus exposure and HLA in healthy donors (dated by TCRdb to the late 2010s). The library was produced with the immunoSEQ multiplex PCR assay. TCRdb's version of the immuneACCESS table is confined to in-frame rearrangements and falls short of the full clone set. An unresolved V gene accounts for under half of the shortfall where checked; the remainder is of unknown origin. For this sample the table gives 45,000 to 65,000 clones, of which 93% were detected only once. The ten largest clonotypes hold 1.5% to 2% of the sample. The sample taken for sequencing was PBMCs. These receptors came from a woman aged 18-29 years in good health and CMV-seropositive.

The CDR3 DNA is TGTGCCAGCAGCCTAACAGGGTTCACTGAAGCTTTCTTT. Its translation is CASSLTGFTEAFF. The chain recombines TRBV7-6 with TRBJ1-1; perhaps TRBD1 as D (6 bases). This CDR3 spans 13 amino acids. CDR1 is SGHVS and CDR2 is FNYEAQ in the germline V gene. Trimming left V 5 bases short and J 4 bases short, with 11 bases between.

V and J are TRBV19 and TRBJ1-6; tentative D call: TRBD1 (5 bases). The CDR3 totals 12 residues. Trimming took 8 bases from V and 7 from J, leaving 9 bases between them. Germline CDR1 reads LNHDA; CDR2 reads SQIVND (reference sequence). Here the CDR3 reads CASQGLNSPLHF. The CDR3 DNA follows: TGTGCCAGTCAGGGATTGAATTCACCCCTCCACTTT.

V and J are TRBV2 and TRBJ1-1, with D tentatively TRBD1 (5 bases). V was shortened by 2 bases and J by 2 bases, with 18 bases between the two germline ends. CDR1 and CDR2 from the germline V gene are SNHLY and FYNNEI. The CDR3 is 17 amino acids. The CDR3 spells CASSELSPGVLNTEAFF. The CDR3 DNA reads TGTGCCAGCAGTGAATTATCGCCGGGGGTATTAAACACTGAAGCTTTCTTT.

The chain links TRBV19 to TRBJ2-5, with D perhaps matching TRBD1 (7 bases). V lost 6 bases to trimming and J lost 4 bases, with 18 bases between them. The germline gives CDR1 LNHDA, CDR2 SQIVND (reference sequence). The CDR3 runs to 15 residues. In DNA form, the CDR3 reads TGTGCCAGTAGCCGAACGGACAGGACTATAGAGACCCAGTACTTC. It codes for CASSRTDRTIETQYF.

The chain has TRBV29-1 and TRBJ2-7; 7 nucleotides line up with TRBD2. Germline V gene data show CDR1 as SQVTM and CDR2 as ANQGSEA. The length of the CDR3 is 13 residues. The J segment lost 0 bases and the V segment lost 3 bases, leaving 2 bases of the junction unmatched. The CDR3 DNA follows: TGCAGCGTTGAGGGGGAGGGCTCCTACGAGCAGTACTTC. Translating it yields CSVEGEGSYEQYF.

The V call is TRBV7-2, the J call TRBJ2-1; D is unclear. This CDR3 comprises 12 residues. Germline values: CDR1 SGHTA, CDR2 FQGNSA. V was trimmed by 2 bases and J by 10 bases, leaving 9 bases between them. The CDR3 protein is CASSLQRTEQFF. DNA of the CDR3: TGTGCCAGCAGCTTACAGCGAACCGAGCAGTTCTTC.

The chain is built from TRBV6-1 and TRBJ1-2, with D maybe TRBD1 (5 bases). Germline values: CDR1 MNHNS, CDR2 SASEGT. Trimming left V 3 bases short and J 8 bases short, with 25 bases between. The CDR3 sequence is 17 residues long. CDR3 DNA sequence: TGTGCCAGCAGTGATAGCGCGGGGGGGAAGGGCCGGCGCGGCTACACCTTC. Translation: CASSDSAGGKGRRGYTF.

Only one count was recorded for this clone. The V call is TRBV10-3, the J call TRBJ1-1; a possible D gene is TRBD1 (5 bases). V was shortened by 3 bases and J by 5 bases, with 13 bases between the two germline ends. The CDR3 length is 14 residues. Germline CDR1 is ENHRY and CDR2 is SYGVKD. The DNA of the CDR3 is TGTGCCATCAGTGACCCAGGGAAGATGACTGAAGCTTTCTTT. Its protein is CAISDPGKMTEAFF.

The chain links TRBV5-8 to TRBJ1-5; D is undetermined. CDR3 length equals 17 residues. Germline CDR1 is SGHTS and CDR2 is YDEGEE. Trimming stripped 0 bases from V and 5 bases from J, with 18 bases between. The CDR3 bases are TGTGCCAGCAGCTTGGGGGCCTGGGAAAGCGGACATCAGCCCCAGCATTTT. As protein: CASSLGAWESGHQPQHF.

V gene TRBV5-6 combines with J gene TRBJ2-3, with D possibly TRBD2 on 6 matching bases. The CDR3 spans 14 residues. Per the germline V gene, CDR1 is SGHDT and CDR2 is YYEEEE. V gave up 4 bases and J gave up 3 bases, with 12 bases separating them. In DNA form, the CDR3 reads TGTGCCAGCAGCCCCCCGGGGGTAACAGATACGCAGTATTTT. This encodes CASSPPGVTDTQYF.

The chain has TRBV27 and TRBJ2-7, with 7 bases that match TRBD1. The V gene's germline CDR1 is MNHEY and CDR2 SMNVEV (reference sequence). The V gene end was trimmed by 2 bases and the J gene end by 6 bases; junction bases not matched to a gene: 10. The CDR3 is made up of 15 amino acids. The CDR3 DNA reads as TGTGCCAGCAGTTTAACTACCGGGACAGCAACCGAGCAGTACTTC. Translating it yields CASSLTTGTATEQYF.

The V gene is TRBV7-2, the J gene TRBJ2-7; TRBD2 is a possible D gene (6 bases). Trimming stripped 0 bases from V and 6 bases from J, with 9 bases between. Germline CDR1 reads SGHTA; CDR2 reads FQGNSA. The CDR3 consists of 13 residues. CDR3 loop: CASSLAEGSEQYF. DNA for the CDR3: TGTGCCAGCAGCTTAGCGGAGGGGTCCGAGCAGTACTTC. Drawing the rest from reference TRBV7-2 and TRBJ2-7, the complete variable domain is GAGVSQSPSNKVTEKGKDVELRCDPISGHTALYWYRQSLGQGLEFLIYFQGNSAPDKSGLPSDRFSAERTGGSVSTLTIQRTQQEDSAVYLCASSLAEGSEQYFGPGTRLTVT.

This clone is a singleton in its sample. The gene calls are TRBV6-5 and TRBJ2-3; 7 bases map to TRBD2. CDR1 and CDR2 from the germline V gene are MNHEY and SVGAGI. V shed 5 bases and J 1 base; nucleotides not matched to a gene: 3. The CDR3 spans 14 residues. CDR3 nucleotide sequence: TGTGCCAGCAGTCACCGGGGGGGCACAGATACGCAGTATTTT. Protein sequence: CASSHRGGTDTQYF.

This chain joins TRBV7-2 and TRBJ2-1; D is ambiguous. The germline CDR1 and CDR2 sequences are SGHTA and FQGNSA. CDR3 length equals 16 residues. The V and J ends lost 0 bases and 0 bases respectively, with 9 bases between them. The CDR3 DNA is TGTGCCAGCAGCTTAGCGAGGCGGATCTCCTACAATGAGCAGTTCTTC. Translating it yields CASSLARRISYNEQFF. Filled out from reference TRBV7-2 and TRBJ2-1, the complete variable domain reads GAGVSQSPSNKVTEKGKDVELRCDPISGHTALYWYRQSLGQGLEFLIYFQGNSAPDKSGLPSDRFSAERTGGSVSTLTIQRTQQEDSAVYLCASSLARRISYNEQFFGPGTRLTVL.